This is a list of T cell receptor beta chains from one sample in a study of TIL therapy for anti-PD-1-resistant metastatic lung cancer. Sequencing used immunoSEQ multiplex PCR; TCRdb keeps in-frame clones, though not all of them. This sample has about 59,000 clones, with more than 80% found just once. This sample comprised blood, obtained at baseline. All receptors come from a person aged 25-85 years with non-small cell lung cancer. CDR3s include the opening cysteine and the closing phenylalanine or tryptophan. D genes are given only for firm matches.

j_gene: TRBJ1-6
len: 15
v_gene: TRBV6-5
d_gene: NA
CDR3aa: CASLPAGTYNSPLHF

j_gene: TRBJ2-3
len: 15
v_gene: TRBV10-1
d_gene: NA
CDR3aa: CASSDRRTTTDTQYF

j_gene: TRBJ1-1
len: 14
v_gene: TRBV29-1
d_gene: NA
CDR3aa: CSVEVMLTGSEAFF

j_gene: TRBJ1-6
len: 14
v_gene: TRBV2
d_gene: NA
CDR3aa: CASSVRGNNSPLHF

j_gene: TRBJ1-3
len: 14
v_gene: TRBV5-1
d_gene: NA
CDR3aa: CASSFGTSGNTIYF

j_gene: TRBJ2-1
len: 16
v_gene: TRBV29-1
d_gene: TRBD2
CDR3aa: CSVEDPGGGLHNEQFF

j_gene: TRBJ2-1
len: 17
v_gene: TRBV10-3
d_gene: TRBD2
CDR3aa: CAISESASGSTLNEQFF

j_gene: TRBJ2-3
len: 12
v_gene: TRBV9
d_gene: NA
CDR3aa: CASSGEGDTQYF

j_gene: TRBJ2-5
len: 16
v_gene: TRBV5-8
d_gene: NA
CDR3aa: CASSLVGTIPMETQYF

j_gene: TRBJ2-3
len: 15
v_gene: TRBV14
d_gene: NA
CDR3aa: CASSQDLTSSDTQYF

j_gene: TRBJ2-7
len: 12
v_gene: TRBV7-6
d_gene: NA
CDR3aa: CASRSLLGEQYF

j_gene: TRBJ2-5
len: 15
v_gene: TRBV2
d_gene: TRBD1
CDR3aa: CASSENRGSQETQYF

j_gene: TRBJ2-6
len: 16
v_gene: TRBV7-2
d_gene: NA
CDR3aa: CASRSTRDPGANVLTF

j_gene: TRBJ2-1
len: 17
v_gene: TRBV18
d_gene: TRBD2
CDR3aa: CASSFGLADKSYNEQFF

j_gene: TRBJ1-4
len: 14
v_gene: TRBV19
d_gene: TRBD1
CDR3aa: CASSVQGAREKLFF

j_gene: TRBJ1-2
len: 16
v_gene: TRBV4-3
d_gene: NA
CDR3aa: CASSQDLRGGGYGYTF

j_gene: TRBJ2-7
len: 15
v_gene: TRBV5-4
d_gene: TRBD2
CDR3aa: CASSDGTRGVNEQYF

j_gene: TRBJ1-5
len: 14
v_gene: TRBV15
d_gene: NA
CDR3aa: CATSRDPQSPPQHF

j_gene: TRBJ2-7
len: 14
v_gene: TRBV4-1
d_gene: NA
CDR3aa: CASSQGGRTYEQYF

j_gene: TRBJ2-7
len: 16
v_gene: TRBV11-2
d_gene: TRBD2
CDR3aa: CASSLLTSGSSGEQYF

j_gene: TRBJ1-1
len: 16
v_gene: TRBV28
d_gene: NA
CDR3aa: CASSPGGVIMNTEAFF

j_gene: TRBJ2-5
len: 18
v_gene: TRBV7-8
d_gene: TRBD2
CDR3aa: CASSWGKTSGRRQETQYF

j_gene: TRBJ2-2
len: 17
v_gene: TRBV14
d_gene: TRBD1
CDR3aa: CASSQLQGKFATGELFF

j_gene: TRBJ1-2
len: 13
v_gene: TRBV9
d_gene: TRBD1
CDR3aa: CASSDRGPYGYTF

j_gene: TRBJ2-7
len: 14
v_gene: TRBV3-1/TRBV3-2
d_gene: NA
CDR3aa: CASSPRQAYYEQYF

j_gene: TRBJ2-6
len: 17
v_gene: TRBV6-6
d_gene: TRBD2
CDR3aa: CASSHRTSTGGANVLTF

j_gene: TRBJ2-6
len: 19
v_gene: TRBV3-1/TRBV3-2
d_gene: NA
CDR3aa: CASSQDWYFEGSGANVLTF

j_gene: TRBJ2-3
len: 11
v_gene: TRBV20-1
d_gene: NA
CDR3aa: CSASSRDTQYF

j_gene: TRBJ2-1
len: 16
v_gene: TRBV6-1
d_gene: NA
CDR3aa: CASSEGAAGLINEQFF

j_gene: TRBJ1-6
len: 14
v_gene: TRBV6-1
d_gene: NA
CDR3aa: CASSEGFLNSPLHF

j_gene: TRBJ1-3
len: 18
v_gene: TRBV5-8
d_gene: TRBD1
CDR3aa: CASSLGMGQGSSGNTIYF

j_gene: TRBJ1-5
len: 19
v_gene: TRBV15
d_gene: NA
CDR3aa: CATSTHSKRALKLGQPQHF

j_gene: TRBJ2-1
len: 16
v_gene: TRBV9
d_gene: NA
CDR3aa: CASSVEEGSSYNEQFF

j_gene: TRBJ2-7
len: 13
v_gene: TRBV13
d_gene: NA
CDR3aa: CASSIGGKYEQYF

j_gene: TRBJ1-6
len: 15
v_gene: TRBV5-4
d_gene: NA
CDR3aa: CASSSGAHNGAPLHF

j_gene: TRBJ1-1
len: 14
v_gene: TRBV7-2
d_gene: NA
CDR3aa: CASSTASGYTEAFF

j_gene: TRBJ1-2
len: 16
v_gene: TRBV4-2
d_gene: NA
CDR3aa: CASSQVQGLDAYGYTF

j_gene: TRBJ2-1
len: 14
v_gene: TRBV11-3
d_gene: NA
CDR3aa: CASSLNWEFDEQFF

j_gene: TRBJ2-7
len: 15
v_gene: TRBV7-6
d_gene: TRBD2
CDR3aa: CASSLGTSGDGEQYF

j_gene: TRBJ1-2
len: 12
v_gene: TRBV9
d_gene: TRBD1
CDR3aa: CASSAAGGGYTF

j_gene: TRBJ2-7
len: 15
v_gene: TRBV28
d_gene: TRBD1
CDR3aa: CASSQRDRSSYEQYF

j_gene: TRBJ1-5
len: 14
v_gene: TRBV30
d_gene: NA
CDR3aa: CAWSAGFSNQPQHF

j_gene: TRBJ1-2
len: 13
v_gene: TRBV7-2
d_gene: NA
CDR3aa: CASSQDRNYGYTF

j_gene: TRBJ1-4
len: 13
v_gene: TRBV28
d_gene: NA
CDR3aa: CASSLARPEKLFF

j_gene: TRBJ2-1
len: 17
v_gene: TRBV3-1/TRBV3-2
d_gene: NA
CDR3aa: CASSPEAEGLVYNEQFF

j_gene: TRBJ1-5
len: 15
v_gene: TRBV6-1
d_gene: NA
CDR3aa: CASSESKYSNQPQHF

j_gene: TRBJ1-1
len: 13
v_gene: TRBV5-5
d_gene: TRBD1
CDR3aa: CASSFLGQETAFF

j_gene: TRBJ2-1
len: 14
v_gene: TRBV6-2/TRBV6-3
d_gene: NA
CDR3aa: CASSYGGGPYEQFF

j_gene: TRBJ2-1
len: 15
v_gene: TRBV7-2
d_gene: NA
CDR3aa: CASLPRASPYNEQFF

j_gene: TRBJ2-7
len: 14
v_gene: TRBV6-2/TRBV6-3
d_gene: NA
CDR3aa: CASSPYWESYEQYF

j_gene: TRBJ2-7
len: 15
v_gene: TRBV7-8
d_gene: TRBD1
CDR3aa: CASSLPGQGPYEQYF

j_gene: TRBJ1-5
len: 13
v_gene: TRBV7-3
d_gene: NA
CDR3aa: CASSFNSNQPQHF

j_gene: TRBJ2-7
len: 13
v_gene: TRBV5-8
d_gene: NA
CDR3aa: CASSFILSYEQYF

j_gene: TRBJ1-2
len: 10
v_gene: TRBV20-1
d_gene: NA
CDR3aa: CSARSNGYTF

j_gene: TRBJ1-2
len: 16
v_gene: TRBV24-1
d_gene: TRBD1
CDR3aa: CATSDPTGGANYGYTF

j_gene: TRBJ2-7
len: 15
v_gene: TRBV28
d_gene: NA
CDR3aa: CASRTHSGSSYEQYF

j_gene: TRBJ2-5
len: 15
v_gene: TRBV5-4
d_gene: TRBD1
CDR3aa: CASSLHRGREETQYF